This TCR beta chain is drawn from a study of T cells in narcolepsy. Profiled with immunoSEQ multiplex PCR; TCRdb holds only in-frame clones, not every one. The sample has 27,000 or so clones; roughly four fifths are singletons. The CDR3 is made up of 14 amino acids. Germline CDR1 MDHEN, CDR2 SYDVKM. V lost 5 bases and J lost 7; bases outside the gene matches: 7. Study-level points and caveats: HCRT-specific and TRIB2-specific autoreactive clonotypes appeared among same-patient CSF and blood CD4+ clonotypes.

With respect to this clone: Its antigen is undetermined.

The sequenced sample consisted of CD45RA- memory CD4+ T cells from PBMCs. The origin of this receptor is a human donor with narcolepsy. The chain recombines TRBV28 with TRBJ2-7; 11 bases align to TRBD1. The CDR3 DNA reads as TGTGCCAGCAGTGGGGACAGGGGGATCTGGGAGCAGTACTTC. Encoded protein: CASSGDRGIWEQYF. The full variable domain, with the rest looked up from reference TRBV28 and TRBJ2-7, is DVKVTQSSRYLVKRTGEKVFLECVQDMDHENMFWYRQDPGLGLRLIYFSYDVKMKEKGDIPEGYSVSREKKERFSLILESASTNQTSMYLCASSGDRGIWEQYFGPGTRLTVT.